This T cell receptor (beta chain) was obtained from a study of blood T cells in healthy people across ages. Whole-study results and caveats: Naive T cell percentage by flow cytometry tracked strongly with beta diversity.

The CDR3 spans 16 residues. Germline trimming cut 11 bases from V and 4 bases from J; bases unmatched to any gene: 13. As to this clonotype: Its antigen is as yet unknown.

The second PCR ran about 6 to 11 cycles with a sample-barcoded 5' primer and J-beta primers. Via MiXCR, TCRdb re-called the 5' RACE reads, giving one row per CDR3 protein. The sample consists of roughly 1.7 million distinct CDR3 sequences, about 32% of them appearing once. This rearrangement joins TRBV12-3 or TRBV12-4 to TRBJ2-1; 11 nucleotides align to TRBD2. Sequencing was done on a sample of blood. This clonotype originated in a woman aged 30 to 39 in good health. The CDR3, as DNA: TGTGCCGGCAAATACGGGACTAGCGGACTTTACAATGAGCAGTTCTTC. Amino acids: CAGKYGTSGLYNEQFF.